This T cell receptor (beta chain) was sequenced for a study of CD8 T cells in Susac syndrome. Concerning this clonotype: The germline gene is not matched at one end of the junction; a read error may be the cause.

A quantity of about 0.5 to 1 ug RNA underwent reverse transcription using random hexamers. An immunoSEQ multiplex PCR amplified TCR beta CDR3 over 54 Vbeta and 13 Jbeta. TCRdb reprocessed the immunoSEQ multiplex PCR reads via MiXCR and lists one record per CDR3 protein. The table records some 130,000 distinct CDR3 sequences, approximately 79% of them present only once. The CDR3 loop spans 13 amino acids. CDR1 LNHDA and CDR2 SQIVND come from the germline V gene (reference sequence). The rearrangement uses TRBV19 and TRBJ1-1, with a tentative D call TRBD1 (6 bases). Sequencing input: CD8+ T cells from PBMCs. The clonotype originates from a human donor with multiple sclerosis. The CDR3 region is CASRVPGVTEALF. CDR3 DNA: TGTGCCAGTAGGGTCCCAGGGGTAACTGAAGCTCTCTTT. The whole variable domain, remainder taken from reference TRBV19 and TRBJ1-1, is DGGITQSPKYLFRKEGQNVTLSCEQNLNHDAMYWYRQDPGQGLRLIYYSQIVNDFQKGDIAEGYSVSREKKESFPLTVTSAQKNPTAFYLCASRVPGVTEALFGQGTRLTVV.